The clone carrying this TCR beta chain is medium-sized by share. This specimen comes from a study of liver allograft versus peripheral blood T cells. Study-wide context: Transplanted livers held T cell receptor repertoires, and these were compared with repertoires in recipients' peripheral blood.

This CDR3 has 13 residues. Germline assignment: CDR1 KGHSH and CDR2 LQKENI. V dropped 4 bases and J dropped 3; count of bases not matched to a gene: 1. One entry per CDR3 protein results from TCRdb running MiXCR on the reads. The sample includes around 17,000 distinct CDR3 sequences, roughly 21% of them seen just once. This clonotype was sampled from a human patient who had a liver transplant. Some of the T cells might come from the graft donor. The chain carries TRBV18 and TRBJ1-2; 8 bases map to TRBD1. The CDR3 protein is CASSQGQDYGYTF. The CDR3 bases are TGTGCCAGCTCACAGGGACAGGACTATGGCTACACCTTC.